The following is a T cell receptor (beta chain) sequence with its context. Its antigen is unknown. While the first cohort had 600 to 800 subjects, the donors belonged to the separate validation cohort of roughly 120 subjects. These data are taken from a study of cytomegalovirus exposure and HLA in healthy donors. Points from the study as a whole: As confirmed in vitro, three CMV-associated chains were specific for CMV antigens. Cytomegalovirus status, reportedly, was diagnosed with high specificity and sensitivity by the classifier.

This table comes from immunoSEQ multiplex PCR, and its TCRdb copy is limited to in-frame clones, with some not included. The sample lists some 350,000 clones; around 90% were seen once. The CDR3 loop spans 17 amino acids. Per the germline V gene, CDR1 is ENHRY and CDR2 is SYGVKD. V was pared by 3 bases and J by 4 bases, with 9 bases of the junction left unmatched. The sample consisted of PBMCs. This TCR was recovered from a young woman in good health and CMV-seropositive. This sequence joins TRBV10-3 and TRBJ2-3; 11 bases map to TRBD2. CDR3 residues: CAISEEPLAGGADTQYF. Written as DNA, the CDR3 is TGTGCCATCAGTGAAGAGCCTTTAGCGGGAGGGGCAGATACGCAGTATTTT.